This T cell receptor (beta chain) was documented in a study of T-cell reconstitution after alpha-beta-depleted transplantation in children. The study's findings and limits: T-cell numbers and diversity one year post-transplant derived largely from freshly generated T cells. Diversity of TCRbeta at day 60 was high in some patients, arising from surviving recipient T cells and thymic progenitors. After transplant, at about two months, alpha-beta T cells were reportedly derived from several hundred expanded graft clones.

Worth noting for this clonotype: The antigen remains unidentified. One end of the junction varies from germline; a read error may be responsible.

This sample's TCRbeta library carried unique molecular identifier barcodes. Via MiXCR, TCRdb re-called the PCR reads, giving one row per CDR3 protein. This sample carries some 190,000 distinct CDR3 sequences, approximately 12% of them seen once, and the ten largest clones take roughly 13%. The germline CDR1 and CDR2 sequences are SGHRS and YFSETQ. The CDR3 spans 14 residues. The chain employs TRBV5-1 and TRBJ2-2, with TRBD2 as a possible D gene (5 bases). The origin of this receptor is a boy between 2 and 10 years old with acute myeloid leukemia, due to receive a stem cell transplant. The specimen was PBMCs, collected before TCRalphabeta/CD19-depleted stem cell transplant. The CDR3 DNA follows: TGCGCCAGCAGCCTCCTCATGAACACCGGGGAGCCGTTTTTT. Amino acid sequence: CASSLLMNTGEPFF.